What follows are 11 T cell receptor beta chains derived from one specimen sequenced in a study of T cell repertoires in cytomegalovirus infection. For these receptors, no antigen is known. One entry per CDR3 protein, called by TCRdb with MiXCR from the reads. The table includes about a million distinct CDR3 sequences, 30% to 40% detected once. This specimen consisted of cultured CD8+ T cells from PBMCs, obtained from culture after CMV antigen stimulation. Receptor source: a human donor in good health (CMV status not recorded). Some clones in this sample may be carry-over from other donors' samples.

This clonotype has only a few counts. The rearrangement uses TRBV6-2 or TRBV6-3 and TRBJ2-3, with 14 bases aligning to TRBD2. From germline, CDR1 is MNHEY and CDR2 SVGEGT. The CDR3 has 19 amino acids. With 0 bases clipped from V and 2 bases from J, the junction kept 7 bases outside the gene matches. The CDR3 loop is CASSYSRGLAGADTDTQYF. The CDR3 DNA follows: TGTGCCAGCAGTTACTCGAGGGGACTAGCGGGGGCTGACACAGATACGCAGTATTTT.

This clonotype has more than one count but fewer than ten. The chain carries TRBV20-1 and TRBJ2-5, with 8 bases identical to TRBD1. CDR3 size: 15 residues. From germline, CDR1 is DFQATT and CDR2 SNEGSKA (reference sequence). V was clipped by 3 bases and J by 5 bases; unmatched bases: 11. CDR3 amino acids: CSASDRDRGRETQYF. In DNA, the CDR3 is TGCAGTGCTAGTGACCGAGACAGGGGACGGGAGACCCAGTACTTC.

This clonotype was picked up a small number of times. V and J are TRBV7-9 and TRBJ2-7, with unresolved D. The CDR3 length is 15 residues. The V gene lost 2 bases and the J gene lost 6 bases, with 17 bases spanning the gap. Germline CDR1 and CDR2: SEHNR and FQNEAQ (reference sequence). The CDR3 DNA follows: TGTGCCAGCAGCTTACTGGCGACCAACCGCGGCGAGCAGTACTTC. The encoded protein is CASSLLATNRGEQYF.

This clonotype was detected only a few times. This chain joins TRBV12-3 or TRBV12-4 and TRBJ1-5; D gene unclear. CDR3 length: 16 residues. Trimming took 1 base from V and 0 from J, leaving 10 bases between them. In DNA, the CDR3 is TGTGCCAGCAGTTTAGACAGCCCCTATAGCAATCAGCCCCAGCATTTT. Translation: CASSLDSPYSNQPQHF.

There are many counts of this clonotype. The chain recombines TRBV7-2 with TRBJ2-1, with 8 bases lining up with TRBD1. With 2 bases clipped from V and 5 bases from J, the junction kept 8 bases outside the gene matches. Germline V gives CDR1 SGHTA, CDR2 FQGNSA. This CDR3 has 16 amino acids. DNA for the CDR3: TGTGCCAGCAGCTTATCACTCGGACAGGGTCACAATGAGCAGTTCTTC. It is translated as CASSLSLGQGHNEQFF. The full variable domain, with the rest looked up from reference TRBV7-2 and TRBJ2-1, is GAGVSQSPSNKVTEKGKDVELRCDPISGHTALYWYRQSLGQGLEFLIYFQGNSAPDKSGLPSDRFSAERTGGSVSTLTIQRTQQEDSAVYLCASSLSLGQGHNEQFFGPGTRLTVL.

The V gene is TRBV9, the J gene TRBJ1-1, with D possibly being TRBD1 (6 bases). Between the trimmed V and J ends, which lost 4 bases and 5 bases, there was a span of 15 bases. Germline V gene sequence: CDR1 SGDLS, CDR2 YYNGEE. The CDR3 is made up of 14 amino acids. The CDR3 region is CASSPGGGLTEAFF. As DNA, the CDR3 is TGTGCCAGCAGCCCCGGGGGGGGGCTTACTGAAGCTTTCTTT.

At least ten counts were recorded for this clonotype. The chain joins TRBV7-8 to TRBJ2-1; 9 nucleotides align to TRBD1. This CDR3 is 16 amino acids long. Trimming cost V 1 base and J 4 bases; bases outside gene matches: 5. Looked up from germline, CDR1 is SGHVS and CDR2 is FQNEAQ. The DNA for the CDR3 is TGTGCCAGCAGCTTAGGGAGGGACAGGGATTACAATGAGCAGTTCTTC. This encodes CASSLGRDRDYNEQFF.

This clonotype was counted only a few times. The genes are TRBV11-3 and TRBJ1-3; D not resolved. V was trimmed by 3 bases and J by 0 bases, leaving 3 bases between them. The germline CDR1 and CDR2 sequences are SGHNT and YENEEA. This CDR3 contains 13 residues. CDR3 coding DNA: TGTGCCAGCAGCTTTAACTCTGGAAACACCATATATTTT. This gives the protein CASSFNSGNTIYF.

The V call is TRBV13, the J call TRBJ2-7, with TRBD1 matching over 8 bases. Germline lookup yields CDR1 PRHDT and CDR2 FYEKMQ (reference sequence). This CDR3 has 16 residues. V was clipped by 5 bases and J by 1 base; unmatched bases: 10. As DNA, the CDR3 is TGTGCCAGCAGCACCTGGACAGGGAGGAGTTCCTACGAGCAGTACTTC. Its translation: CASSTWTGRSSYEQYF.

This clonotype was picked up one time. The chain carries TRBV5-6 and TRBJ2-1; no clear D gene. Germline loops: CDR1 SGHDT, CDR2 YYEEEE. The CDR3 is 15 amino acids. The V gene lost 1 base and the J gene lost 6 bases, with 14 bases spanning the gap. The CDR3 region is CASSLSSWDSNEQFF. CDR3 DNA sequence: TGTGCCAGCAGCTTGAGTTCCTGGGATTCCAATGAGCAGTTCTTC. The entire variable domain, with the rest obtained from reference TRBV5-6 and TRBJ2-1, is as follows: DAGVTQSPTHLIKTRGQQVTLRCSPKSGHDTVSWYQQALGQGPQFIFQYYEEEERQRGNFPDRFSGHQFPNYSSELNVNALLLGDSALYLCASSLSSWDSNEQFFGPGTRLTVL.

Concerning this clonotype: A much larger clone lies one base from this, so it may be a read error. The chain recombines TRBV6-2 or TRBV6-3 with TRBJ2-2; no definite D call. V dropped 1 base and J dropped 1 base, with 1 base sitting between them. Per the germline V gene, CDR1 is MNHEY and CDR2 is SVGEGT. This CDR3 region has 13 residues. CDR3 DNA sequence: TGTGCCAGCAGTTACTGGAACACCGGGGAGCTGTTTTTT. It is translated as CASSYWNTGELFF.